This TCR beta chain was found in a study of identical twins. V lost 5 bases to trimming and J lost 5 bases; unmatched junction nucleotides: 11. Per the germline V gene, CDR1 is DFQATT and CDR2 is SNEGSKA (reference sequence). CDR3 length: 14 amino acids. A universal primer site arose from template switching, and cDNA bore unique molecular identifiers. TCRdb independently ran MiXCR on the 5' RACE reads; one entry per CDR3 protein. This sample carries 450,000 or so distinct CDR3 sequences, approximately 15% of them seen once, and the ten largest clones take approximately 0.52%. Whole-study results and caveats: Modeled out-of-frame TCR alpha sharing in monozygotic twins fell below observed levels. Fewer insertions characterized abundant cord blood beta clonotypes, whereas memory repertoires showed none.

Everyone who gave samples was a healthy Caucasian. A note on this clonotype: Its specificity is unknown.

This same sample was also part of a study on yellow fever vaccine responses in identical twins.

The specimen sequenced was CD4+ T cells sorted from blood. This TCR was recovered from a woman aged 18-29 years in good health. The chain has TRBV20-1 and TRBJ2-5; 7 bases fit TRBD1. The CDR3 protein is CSAPTTGVGETQYF. The CDR3 bases are TGCAGTGCTCCCACCACAGGGGTAGGGGAGACCCAGTACTTC.